A selection of T cell receptor beta chains follows, all from one sample in a study of blood T cells in healthy people across ages. Using its own MiXCR run on the 5' RACE reads, TCRdb lists one record per CDR3 protein. The top ten hold about a fifth of the sample, which has 700,000 to 1,000,000 distinct CDR3 sequences, under 45% seen once. Sequenced input: blood. The receptor set was obtained from a man between 60 and 70 years old in good health. The CDR3 runs from the conserved cysteine through the conserved F or W. The D gene is left open where the match is weak. Size values are once, few and many counts, or a class for expanded clones, and some rows have none.

TRBJ1-5 | - | - | TRBV20-1 | TGCAGTGCTAGAGAGGGATCCGGGGGGCAGCCCCAGCATTTT | CSAREGSGGQPQHF
TRBJ2-1 | - | - | TRBV7-3 | TGTGCCAGCAGCTCGGCGGGTGGTAATGAGCAGTTCTTC | CASSSAGGNEQFF
TRBJ1-6 | - | - | TRBV20-1 | TGCAGTGCTAGAGATGGAGAACATGGGGGGCCCACCCTCCACTTT | CSARDGEHGGPTLHF
TRBJ2-5 | TRBD2 | many | TRBV5-1 | TGCGCCAGCAGGCAGACTAGCGGGCAAGAGACCCAGTACTTC | CASRQTSGQETQYF
TRBJ2-5 | - | - | TRBV7-2 | TGTGCCAGCAGCTCCCAGACAGTTCGTCAAGAGACCCAGTACTTC | CASSSQTVRQETQYF
TRBJ2-5 | - | - | TRBV6-2/TRBV6-3 | TGTGCCAGCAGTCCCGTTGATAGTTGGGAGACCCAGTACTTC | CASSPVDSWETQYF
TRBJ2-7 | TRBD2 | few | TRBV12-3/TRBV12-4 | TGTGCCAGCAGTTTAGGAGGGAGGGTTCGCGAGCAGTACTTC | CASSLGGRVREQYF
TRBJ1-1 | - | - | TRBV12-3/TRBV12-4 | TGTGCCAGCAGTTTGTGGGGACAGAACACTGAAGCTTTCTTT | CASSLWGQNTEAFF
TRBJ2-7 | TRBD1 | few | TRBV9 | TGTGCCAGCAGCCCTTGGGACAGTGGCGAGCAGTACTTC | CASSPWDSGEQYF
TRBJ1-1 | TRBD1 | few | TRBV25-1 | TGTGCCAGCAGACAGACAGGGGTTGGGATGAACACTGAAGCTTTCTTT | CASRQTGVGMNTEAFF
TRBJ2-3 | - | - | TRBV7-2 | TGTGCCAGCAGCTCGGGACTGTCGGGAGATACGCAGTATTTT | CASSSGLSGDTQYF
TRBJ2-7 | - | - | TRBV6-5 | TGTGCCAGCGGACTACGGGGTTATAACGAGCAGTACTTC | CASGLRGYNEQYF
TRBJ2-4 | TRBD2 | - | TRBV10-3 | TGTGCCATCAGTGAGTCTAGACTAGCGGAAGGAGCCAAGCAGTACTTC | CAISESRLAEGAKQYF
TRBJ1-1 | - | - | TRBV5-1 | TGCGCCAGCAGCGTAGTTTCAGAGGCGGGGAACACTGAAGCTTTCTTT | CASSVVSEAGNTEAFF
TRBJ2-3 | - | many | TRBV7-9 | TGTGCCAGCGCCTACGTACTGGCCAATATGGGAGATACGCAGTATTTT | CASAYVLANMGDTQYF
TRBJ2-7 | - | - | TRBV5-4 | TGTGCCAGCAGCCTTAACACGGGGCTTGACTACGAGCAGTACTTC | CASSLNTGLDYEQYF
TRBJ2-7 | - | few | TRBV7-2 | TGTGCCAGCAGCTTAAGGGTAGGCGAGCAGTACTTC | CASSLRVGEQYF
TRBJ1-2 | - | - | TRBV7-2 | TGTGCCACCAGGACATCTAACTATGGCTACACCTTC | CATRTSNYGYTF
TRBJ1-2 | - | once | TRBV10-2 | TGCGCCAGCAGTGAAGCTGTTTACTCGGCCCTGGGGGGTGATGGCTACACCTTC | CASSEAVYSALGGDGYTF
TRBJ1-6 | - | - | TRBV6-5 | TGTGCCAGCAGTTACTCGGTGGGTGATTTTAACAATTCACCCCTCCACTTT | CASSYSVGDFNNSPLHF
TRBJ1-1 | - | - | TRBV7-2 | TGTGCCAGCAGCTTTAACAATTTAGGTCTAACTACTGAAGCTTTCTTT | CASSFNNLGLTTEAFF
TRBJ2-3 | TRBD2 | few | TRBV5-1 | TGCGCCAGCAGCTTGAAGACTAGCGGGGTAGATACGCAGTATTTT | CASSLKTSGVDTQYF
TRBJ1-6 | - | - | TRBV2 | TGTGCCAGCAATGATCCCAGCGACAGTGATAATTCACCCCTCCACTTT | CASNDPSDSDNSPLHF
TRBJ2-5 | - | - | TRBV5-1 | TGCGCCAGTAGCTTGGCCGGTGCGAGGACCCAGTACTTC | CASSLAGARTQYF
TRBJ2-7 | TRBD1 | - | TRBV7-6 | TGTGCCAGCAGCTTAGCGTCCGGACAGGGGGTTTTCGAGCAGTACTTC | CASSLASGQGVFEQYF
TRBJ2-1 | TRBD1 | - | TRBV12-3/TRBV12-4 | TGTGCCAGCAGCCTATCGGGACAGGCCAATGAGCAGTTCTTC | CASSLSGQANEQFF
TRBJ2-3 | - | - | TRBV6-2/TRBV6-3 | TGTGCCAGCAGTCCCTACAGGAAAACAGATACGCAGTATTTT | CASSPYRKTDTQYF
TRBJ2-5 | TRBD2 | many | TRBV5-1 | TGCGCCAGCAGCAGTAGCGGGGCGCTGGGAGAGACCCAGTACTTC | CASSSSGALGETQYF
TRBJ2-5 | - | few | TRBV24-1 | TGTGCCACCAGTGGGGGGTTGGAGACCCAGTACTTC | CATSGGLETQYF
TRBJ2-1 | TRBD2 | - | TRBV6-5 | TGTGCCAGCAGTTACAGTAGGGCGGGGGCCTACAATGAGCAGTTCTTC | CASSYSRAGAYNEQFF
TRBJ2-5 | - | - | TRBV29-1 | TGCAGCGTTGTATTTTTAGGGAATGAGCAGTACTTC | CSVVFLGNEQYF
TRBJ2-5 | - | few | TRBV5-1 | TGCGCCAGCAGCTTTTACGGGACCCCCGTCCCAGAGACCCAGTACTTC | CASSFYGTPVPETQYF
TRBJ1-6 | - | - | TRBV21-1 | TGTGCCACCAAGGGGGGTGGGTCACCCCTCCACTTT | CATKGGGSPLHF
TRBJ2-7 | - | - | TRBV29-1 | TGCAGCGTTTCTAGGGGGGTACTGTACGAGCAGTACTTC | CSVSRGVLYEQYF
TRBJ1-2 | TRBD1 | many | TRBV7-2 | TGTGCCAGCAGCTTCAGGGGGCAGGGGGAGCGCGGCTACACCTTC | CASSFRGQGERGYTF